The present T cell receptor (beta chain) was sequenced within a study of control samples from healthy donors and cancer patients. Method: immunoSEQ multiplex PCR; TCRdb's copy keeps in-frame clones and lacks some. The sample holds 70,000 to 80,000 clones, approximately 90% seen once. The ends were cut back, 4 bases at V and 2 bases at J, with 10 bases in the middle. The CDR3 covers 14 residues. Germline V lookup: CDR1 MDHEN, CDR2 SYDVKM. The clonotype was recovered from an older woman with head and neck cancer. V is TRBV28 and J is TRBJ2-3, with D perhaps TRBD1 (6 bases). Sequencing was done on a sample of PBMCs. CDR3 bases: TGTGCCAGCAGTTCGGGACACCCCACAGATACGCAGTATTTT. It specifies CASSSGHPTDTQYF.